This record looks at one T cell receptor beta chain sequence and its context. Per the original data handling: Amplified reference gene primers provided the basis for estimating nucleated cell counts. Clones were sequenced by immunoSEQ multiplex PCR, and TCRdb holds only the in-frame ones, with some missing. The V and J calls and clone size were taken over from that table, and D and trimming were inferred from the DNA. Altogether 250,000 or so clones are present, 75% to 90% being singletons, with the ten largest covering less than 5%. These data belong to a study of blood T cell repertoires in COVID-19. Background on the study: Sites in the United States, Italy and Spain provided acute and convalescent COVID-19 samples. T cells, B-cell-depleted T cells, or PBMCs provided the cDNA or gDNA that served as material.

This CDR3 is 14 amino acids long. Germline V CDR1 and CDR2: SGHNT, YENEEA. V was trimmed by 2 bases and J by 1 base, leaving 8 bases between them. Sequencing was carried out using peripheral blood. The rearrangement links TRBV11-3 to TRBJ1-1; D not certain. This sequence was found in a middle-aged woman who had recovered from COVID-19. The CDR3 sequence is CASSLTSPNTEAFF. The CDR3 DNA follows: TGTGCCAGCAGCTTAACATCTCCGAACACTGAAGCTTTCTTT.